This T cell receptor beta chain comes out of a study of blood T cell repertoires in COVID-19. TCRdb's table, derived via immunoSEQ multiplex PCR, lists solely in-frame clones and lacks some. The sample contains just over 300,000 clones, about nine tenths of which appear only once. V lost 5 bases, J lost 4 bases, and 7 bases stayed unmatched. This CDR3 has 15 amino acids. Germline V gene data show CDR1 as SNHLY and CDR2 as FYNNEI. The sample comprised PBMCs or T cells enriched from blood (not recorded which). This TCR came from a middle-aged woman who had recovered from COVID-19. The chain couples TRBV2 to TRBJ2-1, with 8 bases lining up with TRBD1. CDR3 amino acids: CASSQQGDSYNEQFF. The CDR3 DNA reads TGTGCCAGCAGTCAACAGGGGGATTCGTACAATGAGCAGTTCTTC.